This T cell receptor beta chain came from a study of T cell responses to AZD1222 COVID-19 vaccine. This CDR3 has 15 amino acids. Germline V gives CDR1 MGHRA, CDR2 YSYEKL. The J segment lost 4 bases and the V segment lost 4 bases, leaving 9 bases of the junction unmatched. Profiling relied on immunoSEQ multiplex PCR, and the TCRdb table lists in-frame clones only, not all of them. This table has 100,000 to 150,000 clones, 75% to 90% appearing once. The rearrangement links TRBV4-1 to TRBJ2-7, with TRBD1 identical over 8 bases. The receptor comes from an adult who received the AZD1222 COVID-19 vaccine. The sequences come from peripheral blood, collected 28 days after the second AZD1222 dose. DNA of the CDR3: TGCGCCAGCAGCCCCATCTCCGGGACAGGATACGAGCAGTACTTC. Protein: CASSPISGTGYEQYF.